The sequence of this T cell receptor beta chain was determined in a study of technical replicates of blood from four donors. This table comes from immunoSEQ multiplex PCR, and its TCRdb copy is limited to in-frame clones, with some not included. The sample holds approximately 70,000 clones, about 98% seen once. Germline CDR1 and CDR2: MGHRA and YSYEKL. V lost 3 bases to trimming and J lost 2 bases; unmatched junction nucleotides: 5. CDR3 length: 15 residues. Only one count was recorded for this clone. The sample comprised T cells isolated from PBMCs. The clonotype was recovered from a human donor in good health. The genes are TRBV4-1 and TRBJ2-5; 8 bases are a match to TRBD1. DNA of the CDR3: TGCGCCAGCAGCCATCGAGACAGGGGACAAGAGACCCAGTACTTC. Protein: CASSHRDRGQETQYF.